These T cell receptor beta chains were read from a single sample in a study of T-cell memory formation after mild COVID-19. TCRdb reanalysed the 5' RACE reads using MiXCR and keeps one entry per CDR3 protein. Of some 200,000 distinct CDR3 sequences in the sample, around 9.1% were seen once. The sequenced sample was PBMCs or a T cell subset sorted from them (not recorded which). The source is a man aged 18-30 years who had mild COVID-19 (a few samples of this study predate the infection). Cell type and time point are not known. Each CDR3 is given with its conserved first and last residue. Each record gives: D gene, V gene, J gene, clone size, CDR3 length, CDR3 DNA, CDR3 protein. D genes are given only for firm matches. Clone sizes are given selectively: once, few, many, or a class where the clone is expanded.

d_gene: -; v_gene: TRBV10-3; j_gene: TRBJ2-1; abundance: few; len: 14; CDR3nt: TGTGCCATCAGTTCGGACCCGCGGATAGATGAGCAGTTCTTC; CDR3aa: CAISSDPRIDEQFF
d_gene: TRBD2; v_gene: TRBV5-1; j_gene: TRBJ2-3; abundance: few; len: 16; CDR3nt: TGCGCCAGCAGCACTTGGAAGCGGGGAGGCACAGATACGCAGTATTTT; CDR3aa: CASSTWKRGGTDTQYF
d_gene: TRBD1; v_gene: TRBV3-1; j_gene: TRBJ2-1; abundance: many; len: 12; CDR3nt: TGTGCCAGCAGCCGGACAGGAGATGAGCAGTTCTTC; CDR3aa: CASSRTGDEQFF
d_gene: -; v_gene: TRBV29-1; j_gene: TRBJ1-6; abundance: -; len: 13; CDR3nt: TGCAGCGTTTCAGAAATGGGTAATTCACCCCTCCACTTT; CDR3aa: CSVSEMGNSPLHF
d_gene: -; v_gene: TRBV12-3/TRBV12-4; j_gene: TRBJ2-5; abundance: many; len: 12; CDR3nt: TGTGCCAGCAGTTTGGCCCGTCAGACCCAGTACTTC; CDR3aa: CASSLARQTQYF
d_gene: -; v_gene: TRBV3-2; j_gene: TRBJ2-5; abundance: few; len: 15; CDR3nt: TGTGCCAGCAGCGTTCCGGGACTAGCAGGAGAGACCCAGTACTTC; CDR3aa: CASSVPGLAGETQYF
d_gene: -; v_gene: TRBV6-6; j_gene: TRBJ1-1; abundance: -; len: 14; CDR3nt: TGTGCCAGCACCCCAGGCGGGGGCCGAACTGAAGCTTTCTTT; CDR3aa: CASTPGGGRTEAFF
d_gene: -; v_gene: TRBV24-1; j_gene: TRBJ2-5; abundance: -; len: 13; CDR3nt: TGTGCCACCAGTGCGAGCGGACAAGAGACCCAGTACTTC; CDR3aa: CATSASGQETQYF
d_gene: -; v_gene: TRBV20-1; j_gene: TRBJ2-1; abundance: -; len: 14; CDR3nt: TGCAGTATGATTAGCGTGGGGGGGGCAGGTGAGCAGTTCTTC; CDR3aa: CSMISVGGAGEQFF
d_gene: TRBD2; v_gene: TRBV4-1; j_gene: TRBJ2-1; abundance: many; len: 16; CDR3nt: TGCGCCAGCAGCCAAGATGAGGCTAGCGGGAGCAATGAGCAGTTCTTC; CDR3aa: CASSQDEASGSNEQFF
d_gene: -; v_gene: TRBV6-5; j_gene: TRBJ2-3; abundance: -; len: 14; CDR3nt: TGTGCCAGCAGTTACTCCTTTATGGCAGATACGCAGTATTTT; CDR3aa: CASSYSFMADTQYF
d_gene: TRBD1; v_gene: TRBV5-5; j_gene: TRBJ1-1; abundance: -; len: 16; CDR3nt: TGTGCCAGCAGGCTCATTCCCGGGACAGTGAACACTGAAGCTTTCTTT; CDR3aa: CASRLIPGTVNTEAFF
d_gene: -; v_gene: TRBV19; j_gene: TRBJ1-4; abundance: -; len: 14; CDR3nt: TGTGCCAGTACCGAGGGAGCAACTAATGAAAAACTGTTTTTT; CDR3aa: CASTEGATNEKLFF
d_gene: -; v_gene: TRBV7-2; j_gene: TRBJ1-2; abundance: -; len: 13; CDR3nt: TGTGCCAGCAGCTTCGGCCGGACCTATGGCTACACCTTC; CDR3aa: CASSFGRTYGYTF
d_gene: TRBD1; v_gene: TRBV12-3/TRBV12-4; j_gene: TRBJ1-1; abundance: many; len: 17; CDR3nt: TGTGCCAGCAGTTTAGCGCGGTGGACCCGACAGGGGACTGAAGCTTTCTTT; CDR3aa: CASSLARWTRQGTEAFF
d_gene: TRBD1; v_gene: TRBV24-1; j_gene: TRBJ1-1; abundance: -; len: 11; CDR3nt: TGTGCCACCGGACAGGGGGCTGAAGCTTTCTTT; CDR3aa: CATGQGAEAFF
d_gene: -; v_gene: TRBV20-1; j_gene: TRBJ1-5; abundance: few; len: 13; CDR3nt: TGCAGTGTCACGAGGGGGGGCAGACAGCCCCAGCATTTT; CDR3aa: CSVTRGGRQPQHF
d_gene: -; v_gene: TRBV6-5; j_gene: TRBJ1-2; abundance: -; len: 14; CDR3nt: TGTGCCAGCACACCCGCGGGGGGCGTAAGAGGCTACACCTTC; CDR3aa: CASTPAGGVRGYTF
d_gene: -; v_gene: TRBV7-3; j_gene: TRBJ1-2; abundance: many; len: 17; CDR3nt: TGTGCCAGCAGCTCCCTTTCGAGACTTAGGAAGAACTATGGCTACACCTTC; CDR3aa: CASSSLSRLRKNYGYTF
d_gene: -; v_gene: TRBV11-2; j_gene: TRBJ2-1; abundance: -; len: 15; CDR3nt: TGTGCCAGCAGCCGGGAGACAGGTTTCTACAATGAGCAGTTCTTC; CDR3aa: CASSRETGFYNEQFF
d_gene: -; v_gene: TRBV6-5; j_gene: TRBJ2-3; abundance: -; len: 16; CDR3nt: TGTGCCAGCAGCCCCCGGTTTGACTACAGCACAGATACGCAGTATTTT; CDR3aa: CASSPRFDYSTDTQYF
d_gene: -; v_gene: TRBV7-3; j_gene: TRBJ1-1; abundance: -; len: 12; CDR3nt: TGTGCCAGCAGCTTACAGGAAGGTGAAGCTTTCTTT; CDR3aa: CASSLQEGEAFF
d_gene: -; v_gene: TRBV11-2; j_gene: TRBJ2-2; abundance: many; len: 16; CDR3nt: TGTGCCAGCAGCCAGACGCGTCCGCGGGGCACCGGGGAGCTGTTTTTT; CDR3aa: CASSQTRPRGTGELFF
d_gene: -; v_gene: TRBV7-9; j_gene: TRBJ2-7; abundance: many; len: 11; CDR3nt: TGTGCCAGCAGCCCGATGTGGGAGCAGTACTTC; CDR3aa: CASSPMWEQYF
d_gene: -; v_gene: TRBV4-3; j_gene: TRBJ1-4; abundance: -; len: 15; CDR3nt: TGCGCCAGCAGCCCTCGACCGAAGGGTAGTGAAAAACTGTTTTTT; CDR3aa: CASSPRPKGSEKLFF
d_gene: -; v_gene: TRBV9; j_gene: TRBJ1-1; abundance: -; len: 13; CDR3nt: TGTGCCAGCAGCGTACGGTCGGAGGCTGAAGCTTTCTTT; CDR3aa: CASSVRSEAEAFF
d_gene: TRBD1; v_gene: TRBV7-9; j_gene: TRBJ2-2; abundance: -; len: 15; CDR3nt: TGTGCCAGCAGCTTAGGGGACAGGGCTCACGGGGAGCTGTTTTTT; CDR3aa: CASSLGDRAHGELFF
d_gene: -; v_gene: TRBV7-2; j_gene: TRBJ1-1; abundance: few; len: 13; CDR3nt: TGTGCCAGCAGCTTGGGGGCAAGCACTGAAGCTTTCTTT; CDR3aa: CASSLGASTEAFF
d_gene: -; v_gene: TRBV7-9; j_gene: TRBJ1-4; abundance: -; len: 13; CDR3nt: TGTGCCAGCAGCTTATACAGGGAAGAAAAACTGTTTTTT; CDR3aa: CASSLYREEKLFF
d_gene: TRBD1; v_gene: TRBV7-2; j_gene: TRBJ1-1; abundance: few; len: 14; CDR3nt: TGTGCCAGCAGCCCTTGGGACAGGGGCACTGAAGCTTTCTTT; CDR3aa: CASSPWDRGTEAFF
d_gene: TRBD1; v_gene: TRBV12-3/TRBV12-4; j_gene: TRBJ2-3; abundance: -; len: 14; CDR3nt: TGTGCCAGTAAGCCGGGACAGCACACAGATACGCAGTATTTT; CDR3aa: CASKPGQHTDTQYF
d_gene: -; v_gene: TRBV12-3/TRBV12-4; j_gene: TRBJ1-2; abundance: few; len: 13; CDR3nt: TGTGCCAGCAGTTTAATAGAGGGGGGTGGCTACACCTTC; CDR3aa: CASSLIEGGGYTF
d_gene: -; v_gene: TRBV20-1; j_gene: TRBJ1-5; abundance: -; len: 14; CDR3nt: TGCAGTGCTTATACAGGAGAGAGCAATCAGCCCCAGCATTTT; CDR3aa: CSAYTGESNQPQHF
d_gene: -; v_gene: TRBV7-2; j_gene: TRBJ1-3; abundance: few; len: 15; CDR3nt: TGTGCCAGCAGCTTAGAGGCGCTCTCTGGAAACACCATATATTTT; CDR3aa: CASSLEALSGNTIYF
d_gene: TRBD2; v_gene: TRBV6-2/TRBV6-3; j_gene: TRBJ2-1; abundance: many; len: 15; CDR3nt: TGTGCCAGCAGTCGACTAGCGGGGGGTAGGAATGAGCAGTTCTTC; CDR3aa: CASSRLAGGRNEQFF
d_gene: -; v_gene: TRBV5-6; j_gene: TRBJ2-3; abundance: -; len: 15; CDR3nt: TGTGCCAGCAGCGCAGCGAGCGGATCCACAGATACGCAGTATTTT; CDR3aa: CASSAASGSTDTQYF
d_gene: TRBD1; v_gene: TRBV5-1; j_gene: TRBJ2-7; abundance: few; len: 16; CDR3nt: TGCGCCAGCAGCTTGGCGGTAGGGACAGGGACCTACGAGCAGTACTTC; CDR3aa: CASSLAVGTGTYEQYF
d_gene: -; v_gene: TRBV2; j_gene: TRBJ2-5; abundance: -; len: 13; CDR3nt: TGTGCCAGCAGTGAAACAGGGAGAGAGACCCAGTACTTC; CDR3aa: CASSETGRETQYF
d_gene: -; v_gene: TRBV28; j_gene: TRBJ2-5; abundance: few; len: 13; CDR3nt: TGTGCCAGCCTTACCCATAATGAGGAGACCCAGTACTTC; CDR3aa: CASLTHNEETQYF
d_gene: -; v_gene: TRBV20-1; j_gene: TRBJ2-3; abundance: many; len: 12; CDR3nt: TGCAGTGCTATTGGTGGCACAGATACGCAGTATTTT; CDR3aa: CSAIGGTDTQYF
d_gene: TRBD1; v_gene: TRBV5-1; j_gene: TRBJ1-4; abundance: -; len: 15; CDR3nt: TGCGCCAGCAGGGAGGGGGCGCGAACTAATGAAAAACTGTTTTTT; CDR3aa: CASREGARTNEKLFF
d_gene: -; v_gene: TRBV2; j_gene: TRBJ1-3; abundance: few; len: 11; CDR3nt: TGTGCCAGCACCCGTGGAAACACCATATATTTT; CDR3aa: CASTRGNTIYF
d_gene: TRBD1; v_gene: TRBV6-2/TRBV6-3; j_gene: TRBJ1-1; abundance: many; len: 16; CDR3nt: TGTGCCAGCAGTGGGGGACAGAGGGGAGGAGGGACTGAAGCTTTCTTT; CDR3aa: CASSGGQRGGGTEAFF
d_gene: -; v_gene: TRBV11-2; j_gene: TRBJ2-1; abundance: few; len: 13; CDR3nt: TGTGCCAGCAGCTTAGGACCCCTTAATGAGCAGTTCTTC; CDR3aa: CASSLGPLNEQFF
d_gene: -; v_gene: TRBV7-2; j_gene: TRBJ2-3; abundance: -; len: 13; CDR3nt: TGTGCCAGCAGCTTAGCGCTCCAGGGACCGCAGTATTTT; CDR3aa: CASSLALQGPQYF
d_gene: -; v_gene: TRBV7-2; j_gene: TRBJ2-3; abundance: few; len: 14; CDR3nt: TGTGCCAGCAGCCCCAACTTCGGCGCAGATACGCAGTATTTT; CDR3aa: CASSPNFGADTQYF
d_gene: -; v_gene: TRBV7-2; j_gene: TRBJ2-1; abundance: -; len: 17; CDR3nt: TGTGCCAGCAGCTTAAGGGGTCACCTAAGGTACTACAATGAGCAGTTCTTC; CDR3aa: CASSLRGHLRYYNEQFF
d_gene: -; v_gene: TRBV3-1; j_gene: TRBJ1-5; abundance: few; len: 15; CDR3nt: TGTGCCAGCAGCCAAGGCCTCGAAAGCAATCAGCCCCAGCATTTT; CDR3aa: CASSQGLESNQPQHF
d_gene: TRBD1; v_gene: TRBV6-1; j_gene: TRBJ2-5; abundance: -; len: 13; CDR3nt: TGTGCCAGCAGTGTGACAGGGTGGGAGACCCAGTACTTC; CDR3aa: CASSVTGWETQYF
d_gene: TRBD1; v_gene: TRBV7-8; j_gene: TRBJ1-6; abundance: few; len: 14; CDR3nt: TGTGCCAGCAGCCGGACAGGCCATAATTCACCCCTCCACTTT; CDR3aa: CASSRTGHNSPLHF
d_gene: -; v_gene: TRBV4-1; j_gene: TRBJ1-4; abundance: few; len: 19; CDR3nt: TGCGCCAGCAGCCAAACTGTGAACAGCGGGTGGTTATCAAATGAAAAACTGTTTTTT; CDR3aa: CASSQTVNSGWLSNEKLFF
d_gene: TRBD1; v_gene: TRBV5-5; j_gene: TRBJ1-5; abundance: many; len: 16; CDR3nt: TGTGCCAGCAGTTTAACTCCGGGACAGGGGGGCCAGCCCCAGCATTTT; CDR3aa: CASSLTPGQGGQPQHF
d_gene: -; v_gene: TRBV12-5; j_gene: TRBJ2-3; abundance: -; len: 16; CDR3nt: TGTGCTAGTGGTTTGATAATTAACAGGGTCGCAGATACGCAGTATTTT; CDR3aa: CASGLIINRVADTQYF
d_gene: TRBD1; v_gene: TRBV5-1; j_gene: TRBJ2-1; abundance: many; len: 17; CDR3nt: TGCGCCAGCAGCTTGGGGACCGGGACAGGGGTCTACAATGAGCAGTTCTTC; CDR3aa: CASSLGTGTGVYNEQFF